What follows are 25 T cell receptor beta chains derived from one specimen sequenced in a study of CD8 T cells in ankylosing spondylitis. TCRdb used MiXCR to reprocess the 5' RACE reads, holding one entry per CDR3 protein. The data show 300,000 to 350,000 distinct CDR3 sequences, roughly 14% seen once. The material sequenced was blood, either unsorted or a sorted T cell fraction (not recorded which). The receptor source for this set is a male donor with ankylosing spondylitis or in good health (not recorded which).

This clonotype came up a few times. V usage is TRBV3-1 and J usage is TRBJ2-7; D gene ambiguous. Between the trimmed V and J ends, which lost 1 base and 0 bases, there was a span of 4 bases. The CDR3 length is 13 residues. The germline V gene has CDR1 LGHDT and CDR2 YNNKEL (reference sequence). CDR3 bases: TGTGCCAGCAGCCAAGTTGCCTCCTACGAGCAGTACTTC. This gives the protein CASSQVASYEQYF.

The rearrangement links TRBV7-2 to TRBJ1-5; tentative D call: TRBD1 (5 bases). CDR3 length equals 16 residues. Germline V lookup: CDR1 SGHTA, CDR2 FQGNSA. Trimming removed 2 bases from V and 2 bases from J, with 13 bases in between. CDR3 sequence reads: CASSLQGGTGNQPQHF. CDR3 in DNA: TGTGCCAGCAGCTTACAAGGAGGGACGGGCAATCAGCCCCAGCATTTT.

The chain carries TRBV12-3 or TRBV12-4 and TRBJ1-2; weak D call: TRBD1 (5 bases). Trimming removed 0 bases from V and 8 bases from J, with 7 bases in between. The CDR3 runs to 12 residues. In nucleotides, the CDR3 is TGTGCCAGCAGTTTAGCAGGGGCAGGCTACACCTTC. It codes for CASSLAGAGYTF.

This chain links TRBV12-3 or TRBV12-4 with TRBJ2-7; 7 bases align to TRBD1. V was pared by 3 bases and J by 1 base, with 6 bases of the junction left unmatched. The CDR3 covers 15 residues. The CDR3 region has the DNA TGTGCCAGCAGTTTCAGGACAGGAACTTCCTACGAGCAGTACTTC. Its protein product is CASSFRTGTSYEQYF.

In its sample, this clonotype was seen a few times. This chain joins TRBV10-3 and TRBJ1-2; D possibly corresponds to TRBD1 (6 bases). With 4 bases removed from V and 4 bases from J, the gap between germline ends came to 22 bases. Germline lookup yields CDR1 ENHRY and CDR2 SYGVKD. The CDR3 totals 17 residues. For the CDR3, the DNA is TGTGCCATCAGTGGAAAAGGGAGTGACAGGTTATTCTATGGCTACACCTTC. It encodes CAISGKGSDRLFYGYTF.

This clonotype was picked up a small number of times. The chain links TRBV20-1 to TRBJ1-1; D uncertain. Per the germline V gene, CDR1 is DFQATT and CDR2 is SNEGSKA (reference sequence). CDR3 length: 11 amino acids. This CDR3 reads CTARSNTEAFF. In DNA, the CDR3 is TGCACCGCGAGGTCGAACACTGAAGCTTTCTTT.

This clonotype was found a few times. This sequence joins TRBV3-1 and TRBJ2-7; D ambiguous. The CDR3 length is 12 residues. Trimming removed 4 bases at V and 3 bases at J, with 7 bases between. Germline V CDR1 and CDR2: LGHDT, YNNKEL (reference sequence). CDR3 coding DNA: TGTGCCAGCAGCCGGTCAGACTACGAGCAGTACTTC. It specifies CASSRSDYEQYF.

This clonotype was seen only a few times. Written as DNA, the CDR3 is TGCGCCAGCAGTCCCCCACTGACAGACCTCGGGGAGCTGTTTTTT. Translating it yields CASSPPLTDLGELFF. The chain recombines TRBV5-1 with TRBJ2-2; TRBD1 is a possible D gene (5 bases). Deletions cut 5 bases from V and 7 bases from J, with 18 bases between. This CDR3 is 15 amino acids long. From germline, CDR1 is SGHRS and CDR2 YFSETQ.

The gene calls are TRBV11-2 and TRBJ1-3, with D perhaps matching TRBD1 (5 bases). The CDR3 consists of 16 residues. Between the trimmed V and J ends, which lost 4 bases and 1 base, there was a span of 14 bases. Germline V gives CDR1 SGHAT, CDR2 FQNNGV. The CDR3 DNA is TGTGCCAGCAGCTCCTATGACAGACCATCTGGAAACACCATATATTTT. Its protein is CASSSYDRPSGNTIYF.

This clonotype was seen only a few times. The chain couples TRBV11-2 to TRBJ1-2; a possible D gene is TRBD1 (6 bases). Deletions cut 8 bases from V and 6 bases from J, with 16 bases between. The CDR3 contains 13 residues. Germline V gene lookup returns CDR1 SGHAT and CDR2 FQNNGV. The CDR3 DNA sequence: TGTGCCAGCGAGAAAGACAGGACGAATGGCTACACCTTC. Protein product: CASEKDRTNGYTF.

The CDR3 here is CASSRLGGYEQYF. Written as DNA, the CDR3 is TGTGCCAGCAGTAGGCTGGGGGGTTACGAGCAGTACTTC. The V gene is TRBV7-2, the J gene TRBJ2-7; maybe TRBD2 (6 bases). The germline gives CDR1 SGHTA, CDR2 FQGNSA. CDR3 length: 13 residues. The V end lost 6 bases, the J end lost 4 bases, and 13 bases lay between the germline ends.

This clonotype turned up a few times. This rearrangement joins TRBV19 to TRBJ2-1; 9 positions match TRBD2. The CDR3 is 16 residues long. After removal of 10 bases from V and 3 bases from J, the junction contained 13 bases not matched to a gene. The germline gives CDR1 LNHDA, CDR2 SQIVND (reference sequence). CDR3 nucleotide sequence: TGTGCCACCGTGCGCGCGGGGGGGGACTTCTACAATGAGCAGTTCTTC. It specifies CATVRAGGDFYNEQFF.

The chain joins TRBV28 to TRBJ2-6; D uncertain. Germline V gene lookup returns CDR1 MDHEN and CDR2 SYDVKM. This CDR3 is 13 amino acids long. V dropped 8 bases and J dropped 1 base, with 6 bases sitting between them. The CDR3 reads CASLKSGANVLTF. The CDR3 DNA is TGTGCCAGCCTCAAGTCTGGGGCCAACGTCCTGACTTTC.

This clonotype occurred many times. The CDR3 sequence is CASSLGRAYGYTF. CDR3 sequence (DNA): TGTGCCAGCAGTTTAGGCAGGGCTTATGGCTACACCTTC. V gene TRBV12-3 or TRBV12-4 combines with J gene TRBJ1-2; a weak D match, TRBD1 (5 bases). This CDR3 has 13 residues. Trimming removed 1 base from V and 5 bases from J, with 8 bases in between.

This clonotype was seen a few times. The gene calls are TRBV11-3 and TRBJ1-2; D may be TRBD1 (6 bases). V was shortened by 5 bases and J by 8 bases, with 9 bases between the two germline ends. Looked up from germline, CDR1 is SGHNT and CDR2 is YENEEA. The CDR3 is made up of 11 amino acids. CDR3 DNA sequence: TGTGCCAGCAGCCGACAGGACGGCTACACCTTC. This gives the protein CASSRQDGYTF.

Many counts were recorded for this clonotype. The rearrangement uses TRBV12-5 and TRBJ2-5; D remains ambiguous. The CDR3 runs to 13 residues. In germline, CDR1 is LGHNT, CDR2 FRNRAP. Trimming took 1 base from V and 6 from J, leaving 9 bases between them. Here the CDR3 DNA reads TGTGCTAGTGGTTTGGCCGCCTCGAAGACCCAGTACTTC. It is translated as CASGLAASKTQYF.

This clonotype has just one count. Sequence at one end of the junction differs from germline and may be a read error. The chain recombines TRBV13 with TRBJ2-1, with D maybe TRBD2 (6 bases). The CDR3 is 12 amino acids. CDR1 is PRHDT and CDR2 is FYEKMQ in the germline V gene (reference sequence). The CDR3 DNA sequence: TGTGCCAGCAGTTCCGGGAGCCCGGGAAAGCTCTTC. Protein sequence: CASSSGSPGKLF.

This clonotype was counted between two and nine times. The genes are TRBV5-1 and TRBJ2-7; tentatively, D is TRBD1 (5 bases). With 0 bases removed from V and 7 bases from J, the gap between germline ends came to 20 bases. The CDR3 is 16 residues long. CDR1 is SGHRS, CDR2 YFSETQ, per germline. The CDR3 reads CASSLEGALGLGEQYF. The CDR3 DNA is TGCGCCAGCAGCTTGGAAGGGGCTTTGGGCTTGGGGGAGCAGTACTTC.

This clonotype was recorded at least ten times. The junction and the germline gene differ at one end; a read error may be behind it. This chain joins TRBV5-1 and TRBJ2-1; D unclear. Germline V gene data show CDR1 as SGHRS and CDR2 as YFSETQ. This CDR3 is built from 13 residues. CDR3 sequence (DNA): TGTGCCAGCAGCTTAGGACGCAACAATGAGCAGTTCTTC. It encodes CASSLGRNNEQFF.

Ten or more counts support this clonotype. CDR3 nucleotides: TGTGCCAGCAGTCAAACACAGAACACTGAAGCTTTCTTT. Protein product: CASSQTQNTEAFF. The V gene is TRBV12-3 or TRBV12-4, the J gene TRBJ1-1, with unresolved D. The V gene lost 5 bases and the J gene lost 1 base, with 8 bases spanning the gap. This CDR3 has 13 amino acids.

J is TRBJ2-4 and V is TRBV5-6, with 10 positions matching TRBD2. J lost 7 bases, V lost 0 bases, and 7 bases had no gene match. The germline gives CDR1 SGHDT, CDR2 YYEEEE. CDR3 length: 16 amino acids. For the CDR3, the DNA is TGTGCCAGCAGCTTGGTGATCAATAGCGGGGGGAACATTCAGTACTTC. Translation: CASSLVINSGGNIQYF.

This chain connects TRBV30 to TRBJ2-5; 15 bases line up with TRBD2. The CDR3 has 15 residues. V dropped 0 bases and J dropped 5; count of bases not matched to a gene: 1. Germline V gene sequence: CDR1 GTSNPN, CDR2 SVGIG (reference sequence). DNA of the CDR3: TGTGCCTGGAGTGTGGGACTAGCGGGGGGTGAGACCCAGTACTTC. Protein sequence: CAWSVGLAGGETQYF. Variable domain in full (rest from reference TRBV30 and TRBJ2-5): SQTIHQWPATLVQPVGSPLSLECTVEGTSNPNLYWYRQAAGRGLQLLFYSVGIGQISSEVPQNLSASRPQDRQFILSSKKLLLSDSGFYLCAWSVGLAGGETQYFGPGTRLLVL.

V usage is TRBV4-1 and J usage is TRBJ2-2; no clear D. CDR3 length: 14 residues. Per the germline V gene, CDR1 is MGHRA and CDR2 is YSYEKL. The V end was cut by 0 bases, the J end by 5 bases, with 7 bases between. The CDR3 DNA follows: TGCGCCAGCAGCCAAGATCCGTTAACCGGGGAGCTGTTTTTT. Its translation: CASSQDPLTGELFF.

The CDR3, as DNA: TGTGCCAGCAGCCAAAGGGGGGGCGGAGCAGATACGCAGTATTTT. Its protein product is CASSQRGGGADTQYF. The chain has TRBV3-1 and TRBJ2-3; tentatively, D is TRBD2 (7 bases). The length of the CDR3 is 15 residues. Trimming removed 2 bases at V and 4 bases at J, with 13 bases between. Germline V CDR1 and CDR2: LGHDT, YNNKEL (reference sequence).

This chain joins TRBV6-2 or TRBV6-3 and TRBJ2-5; D is uncertain. Between the trimmed V and J ends, which lost 0 bases and 5 bases, there was a span of 13 bases. The CDR3 contains 15 residues. Germline-derived CDR1 and CDR2 are MNHEY and SVGEGT. The CDR3 DNA reads TGTGCCAGCAGTTACTCGGGTCCTTCTGGGGAGACCCAGTACTTC. This sequence encodes CASSYSGPSGETQYF.